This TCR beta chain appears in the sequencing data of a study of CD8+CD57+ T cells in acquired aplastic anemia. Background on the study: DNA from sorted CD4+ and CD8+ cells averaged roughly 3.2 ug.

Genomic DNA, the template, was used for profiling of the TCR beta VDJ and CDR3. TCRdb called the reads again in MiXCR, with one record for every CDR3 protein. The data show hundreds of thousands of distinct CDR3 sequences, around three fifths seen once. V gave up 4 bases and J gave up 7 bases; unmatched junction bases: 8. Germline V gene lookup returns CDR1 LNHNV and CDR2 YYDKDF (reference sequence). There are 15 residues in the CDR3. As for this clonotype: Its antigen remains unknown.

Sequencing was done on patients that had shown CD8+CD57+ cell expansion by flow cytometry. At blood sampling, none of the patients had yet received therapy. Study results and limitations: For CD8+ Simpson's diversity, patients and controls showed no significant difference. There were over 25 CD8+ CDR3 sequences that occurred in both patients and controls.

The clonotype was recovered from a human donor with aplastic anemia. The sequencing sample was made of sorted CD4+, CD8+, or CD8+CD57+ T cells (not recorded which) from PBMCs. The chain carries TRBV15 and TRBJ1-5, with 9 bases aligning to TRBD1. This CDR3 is CATSIQTGGEQPQHF. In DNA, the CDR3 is TGTGCCACCAGCATCCAGACAGGGGGAGAACAGCCCCAGCATTTT. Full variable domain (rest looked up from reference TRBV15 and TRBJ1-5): DAMVIQNPRYQVTQFGKPVTLSCSQTLNHNVMYWYQQKSSQAPKLLFHYYDKDFNNEADTPDNFQSRRPNTSFCFLDIRSPGLGDTAMYLCATSIQTGGEQPQHFGDGTRLSIL.